Shown below are 19 T cell receptor beta chains from a single sample sequenced in a study of blood T cell repertoires in COVID-19. The data were produced by immunoSEQ multiplex PCR, yet TCRdb's version contains in-frame clones alone and is incomplete. Of under 400,000 clones in the sample, approximately 89% are singletons; the top ten hold about 1.9%. Sequencing was done on a sample of PBMCs or T cells enriched from blood (not recorded which). The receptors stem from a middle-aged man in a cohort exposed to, infected with or recovered from COVID-19 (not recorded which).

This chain connects TRBV6-4 to TRBJ2-2; D uncertain. V shed 3 bases and J shed 4 bases, with 6 bases lying between them. The CDR3 is made up of 13 amino acids. Germline CDR1 is MRHNA and CDR2 is SNTAGT. The CDR3 sequence is CASSEPGTGELFF. The DNA of the CDR3 is TGTGCCAGCAGTGAACCGGGCACCGGGGAGCTGTTTTTT.

This chain connects TRBV5-4 to TRBJ2-1, with D possibly matching TRBD2 (5 bases). CDR1 and CDR2 (germline): SGHNT, YYREEE (reference sequence). The CDR3 extends over 16 amino acids. The V end was cut by 4 bases, the J end by 3 bases, with 17 bases between. The CDR3 nucleotides are TGTGCCAGCAGCCGATCCCTACCTACTAGCTACAATGAGCAGTTCTTC. This sequence encodes CASSRSLPTSYNEQFF.

Here the CDR3 reads CASRLQASGRITGELFF. The CDR3 DNA sequence: TGTGCCAGCAGATTACAAGCTAGCGGGAGAATCACCGGGGAGCTGTTTTTT. This chain joins TRBV11-2 and TRBJ2-2, with TRBD2 matching 10 bases. The CDR3 has 17 amino acids. V was clipped by 6 bases and J by 4 bases; unmatched bases: 11. The germline V gene has CDR1 SGHAT and CDR2 FQNNGV. Based on the CDR3 plus reference TRBV11-2 and TRBJ2-2, the full variable domain is EAGVAQSPRYKIIEKRQSVAFWCNPISGHATLYWYQQILGQGPKLLIQFQNNGVVDDSQLPKDRFSAERLKGVDSTLKIQPAKLEDSAVYLCASRLQASGRITGELFFGEGSRLTVL.

The J gene is TRBJ1-2, the V gene TRBV5-1; tentative D call: TRBD1 (6 bases). The length of the CDR3 is 14 residues. Germline CDR1 and CDR2: SGHRS and YFSETQ. The V and J ends lost 0 bases and 8 bases respectively, with 14 bases between them. CDR3 sequence reads: CASSLVLAGEGYTF. In nucleotides, the CDR3 is TGCGCCAGCAGCTTGGTACTGGCAGGGGAAGGCTACACCTTC.

The V gene is TRBV12-3 or TRBV12-4, the J gene TRBJ1-1; D is uncertain. This CDR3 comprises 13 residues. V was shortened by 4 bases and J by 5 bases, with 11 bases between the two germline ends. The CDR3 DNA reads as TGTGCCAGCAGTTCCCGCGGATTAACTGAAGCTTTCTTT. Translating it yields CASSSRGLTEAFF.

The chain recombines TRBV3-1 (or the pseudogene TRBV3-2) with TRBJ2-1; D unclear. The CDR3 length is 16 residues. Germline values: CDR1 LGHDT, CDR2 YNNKEL (reference sequence). Trimming pared 1 base from V and 0 bases from J, leaving 10 bases between. CDR3 protein: CASSQVISSSYNEQFF. The CDR3 bases are TGTGCCAGCAGCCAAGTTATCTCTTCCTCCTACAATGAGCAGTTCTTC.

The V gene is TRBV10-3, the J gene TRBJ2-2; 7 bases map to TRBD2. CDR3 size: 16 residues. V lost 10 bases, J lost 0 bases, and 11 bases stayed unmatched. Per the germline V gene, CDR1 is ENHRY and CDR2 is SYGVKD. CDR3 region: CATARVGGANTGELFF. CDR3 in DNA: TGTGCCACCGCCCGGGTGGGGGGGGCGAACACCGGGGAGCTGTTTTTT.

The chain carries TRBV6-5 and TRBJ2-7; TRBD1 matches 7 bases. Germline V CDR1 and CDR2: MNHEY, SVGAGI. Trimming removed 6 bases from V and 5 bases from J; junction bases left unmatched: 13. CDR3 size: 15 residues. The CDR3 loop reads CASRNLGQAIDEQYF. The DNA of the CDR3 is TGTGCCAGCAGAAATCTCGGACAGGCTATCGACGAGCAGTACTTC.

On this clone itself: At one boundary the junction diverges from the germline segment, which might be a read error. The chain carries TRBV6-5 and TRBJ2-2; a possible D gene is TRBD2 (5 bases). The CDR3 covers 12 residues. Germline V CDR1 and CDR2: MNHEY, SVGAGI. In DNA, the CDR3 is TGTGTCAGCAGACTACTAACCGGGGAGCTGTTTTTT. Translating it yields CVSRLLTGELFF.

The CDR3 DNA reads as TGTGCCAGCAGCTTATCATTTACAGGTGGAAACACCATATATTTT. Its protein product is CASSLSFTGGNTIYF. The chain couples TRBV7-9 to TRBJ1-3, with D tentatively TRBD1 (5 bases). The CDR3 has 15 amino acids. Germline loops: CDR1 SEHNR, CDR2 FQNEAQ (reference sequence). The ends were cut back, 2 bases at V and 3 bases at J, with 11 bases in the middle.

This chain joins TRBV18 and TRBJ1-2; D may be TRBD1 (5 bases). The CDR3 loop spans 14 amino acids. The ends were cut back, 2 bases at V and 8 bases at J, with 15 bases in the middle. The germline V gene has CDR1 KGHSH and CDR2 LQKENI. CDR3 nucleotide sequence: TGTGCCAGCTCACCAAAGGGCGGCAGGACAGGCTACACCTTC. Its translation is CASSPKGGRTGYTF.

The chain is built from TRBV3-1 (or the pseudogene TRBV3-2) and TRBJ2-1, with no clear D. This CDR3 comprises 12 residues. CDR1 is LGHDT and CDR2 is YNNKEL in the germline V gene (reference sequence). V lost 2 bases to trimming and J lost 8 bases, with 7 bases between them. DNA for the CDR3: TGTGCCAGCAGCCAAATTAGCCATGAGCAGTTCTTC. Protein sequence: CASSQISHEQFF.

This clone was observed once. The chain has TRBV11-2 and TRBJ2-1, with 12 bases fitting TRBD2. Trimming removed 3 bases from V and 9 bases from J; junction bases left unmatched: 6. Germline V lookup: CDR1 SGHAT, CDR2 FQNNGV. The CDR3 length is 15 residues. In DNA form, the CDR3 reads TGTGCCAGCAGCTTTCTAGCGGGAGGGCCGAGTGAGCAGTTCTTC. This translates into CASSFLAGGPSEQFF.

A word on this clone: At one of its ends the junction is not consistent with the germline gene, which may arise from a read error. The chain's CDR3 is CASRLEIAGASTDTQYF. The CDR3 DNA reads as TGCGCCAGCAGATTGGAGATAGCGGGAGCGAGCACAGATACGCAGTATTTT. This rearrangement joins TRBV5-1 to TRBJ2-3, with 9 nucleotides matching TRBD2. Germline V CDR1 and CDR2: SGHRS, YFSETQ. The CDR3 length is 17 residues.

This clone has more than one count but fewer than ten. The chain joins TRBV18 to TRBJ2-7; possibly TRBD1 for D (5 bases). The CDR3 is 14 residues long. CDR1 is KGHSH, CDR2 LQKENI, per germline. V lost 3 bases, J lost 3 bases, and 12 bases lay in between. CDR3 sequence reads: CASSPGQGHYEQYF. The CDR3 region has the DNA TGTGCCAGCTCACCCGGTCAAGGACACTACGAGCAGTACTTC. Full variable domain (remainder filled in from reference TRBV18 and TRBJ2-7): NAGVMQNPRHLVRRRGQEARLRCSPMKGHSHVYWYRQLPEEGLKFMVYLQKENIIDESGMPKERFSAEFPKEGPSILRIQQVVRGDSAAYFCASSPGQGHYEQYFGPGTRLTVT.

This chain links TRBV21-1 with TRBJ1-2; the table's D gene call, TRBD1, was not cross checked with the DNA. TRBV21-1 is a recognized pseudogene. This CDR3 is 13 amino acids long. CDR3: CASSTHNDYGYTF. The CDR3, as DNA: TGTGCCAGCAGCACCCACAACGACTATGGCTACACCTTC.

The rearrangement joins TRBV18 to TRBJ1-4; 8 positions agree with TRBD1. The CDR3 runs to 14 residues. CDR1 KGHSH and CDR2 LQKENI come from the germline V gene. Trimming removed 5 bases from V and 11 bases from J; junction bases left unmatched: 10. The CDR3 DNA reads TGTGCCAGCTCAGCCTCGACAGGGGTCTCTAAACTGTTTTTT. The encoded protein is CASSASTGVSKLFF. The variable domain in full, with the rest retrieved from reference TRBV18 and TRBJ1-4, is NAGVMQNPRHLVRRRGQEARLRCSPMKGHSHVYWYRQLPEEGLKFMVYLQKENIIDESGMPKERFSAEFPKEGPSILRIQQVVRGDSAAYFCASSASTGVSKLFFGSGTQLSVL.

The chain uses TRBV11-3 and TRBJ2-1, with 8 positions matching TRBD2. Germline V lookup: CDR1 SGHNT, CDR2 YENEEA. J was trimmed by 6 bases and V by 8 bases; bases with no gene match: 9. The CDR3 contains 14 residues. Here the CDR3 reads CASARGGLPNEQFF. The DNA of the CDR3 is TGTGCCAGCGCCCGCGGGGGGCTACCCAATGAGCAGTTCTTC.

The chain joins TRBV19 to TRBJ1-5, with TRBD1 matching over 12 bases. The V segment lost 2 bases and the J segment 6 bases; nucleotides outside the gene matches: 5. The length of the CDR3 is 16 residues. Germline V gene lookup returns CDR1 LNHDA and CDR2 SQIVND (reference sequence). The CDR3 here is CASSIRDRGRGQPQHF. CDR3 nucleotide sequence: TGTGCCAGTAGTATACGGGACAGGGGGCGCGGTCAGCCCCAGCATTTT.